The rows below give T cell receptor beta chains drawn from one sample of a study of siplizumab effects on memory and regulatory T cells. TCRdb keeps only in-frame clones here, not all; method: immunoSEQ multiplex PCR. The repertoire holds tens of thousands of clones, about 90% seen once, with approximately 29% in the top ten. Source material: CD8+ T cells sorted from blood. The receptors stem from a human donor in good health. The conserved cysteine and the conserved F or W are not part of the CDR3 here. Clone size, where shown, is once, few, many, or a class for clones that have expanded.

j_call	clone_size	v_call	cdr3_aa
TRBJ2-3	.	TRBV5-1	ASSPSGGAGTDTQY
TRBJ1-2	.	TRBV5-4	ASSLLTDRANYGYT
TRBJ2-1	.	TRBV19	ASSIKASGGWNEQF
TRBJ2-3	.	TRBV4-1	ASSQVVNLKDTQY
TRBJ1-1	.	TRBV7-9	ASSLVGGVEAF
TRBJ1-1	once	TRBV6-5	ASRGQSNTEAF
TRBJ2-3	.	TRBV7-3	ASSLTGHLTTDTQY
TRBJ2-1	once	TRBV2	ASSFSGGPTSYNEQF
TRBJ1-1	.	TRBV6-1	ATKWVGDTEAF
TRBJ2-7	.	TRBV2	ASMWASEAEQY
TRBJ2-5	.	TRBV27	ASSLSTGKETQY
TRBJ2-7	.	TRBV4-1	ASSARRGVSYEQY
TRBJ2-7	.	TRBV5-6	ASSLGTGVVNEQY